The present entry profiles one TCR beta chain with its context. Its antigen is still unknown. This CDR3 region has 18 residues. V lost 3 bases and J lost 5; bases outside the gene matches: 19. Germline CDR1 and CDR2: SGHAT and FQNNGV. This sample was included in a study of cytomegalovirus exposure and HLA in healthy donors. Repertoires were generated with immunoSEQ multiplex PCR, while TCRdb's copy carries only in-frame clones and drops some. The repertoire holds a few hundred thousand clones, approximately 91% seen once, with over 0.9% in the top ten. General study findings and limits: TCR clusters originating in the first cohort tended to co-occur in the 110 or so validation repertoires, according to a later analysis.

The TCR sequence derives from a man aged 25 to 40 in good health and CMV-seronegative. The sequenced sample consisted of PBMCs. The chain recombines TRBV11-2 with TRBJ2-7; 7 bases fit TRBD2. In DNA, the CDR3 is TGTGCCAGCAGCTTTACTGTGTTTGGCGGGGGAAGTTCCGACGAGCAGTACTTC. Its translation: CASSFTVFGGGSSDEQYF. The full variable domain, with the rest looked up from reference TRBV11-2 and TRBJ2-7, is EAGVAQSPRYKIIEKRQSVAFWCNPISGHATLYWYQQILGQGPKLLIQFQNNGVVDDSQLPKDRFSAERLKGVDSTLKIQPAKLEDSAVYLCASSFTVFGGGSSDEQYFGPGTRLTVT.